Presented here are 2 T cell receptor beta chains from one specimen sequenced in a study of T cell responses to AZD1222 COVID-19 vaccine. Profiling relied on immunoSEQ multiplex PCR, and the TCRdb table lists in-frame clones only, not all of them. The sample records about 140,000 clones, about 91% being singletons. The sample was peripheral blood, taken on day 0 of AZD1222 vaccination. The receptors come from an adult in good health.

The V gene is TRBV2, the J gene TRBJ1-2; tentative D call: TRBD1 (6 bases). This CDR3 has 13 residues. The V end was cut by 10 bases, the J end by 7 bases, with 19 bases between. Germline assignment: CDR1 SNHLY and CDR2 FYNNEI. For the CDR3, the DNA is TGTGCCACAGCTGAAGGGGGATGGGGTGGCTACACCTTC. As protein: CATAEGGWGGYTF.

The chain joins TRBV2 to TRBJ1-4; 10 bases are shared with TRBD1. There are 15 residues in the CDR3. CDR1 is SNHLY and CDR2 is FYNNEI in the germline V gene. Germline trimming cut 5 bases from V and 7 bases from J; bases unmatched to any gene: 7. DNA of the CDR3: TGTGCCAGCAGTAAGGGACAGGGGCGTTTTGAAAAACTGTTTTTT. This translates into CASSKGQGRFEKLFF.